The clone carrying this TCR beta chain appeared many times. Its antigen is unidentified. Trimming took 1 base from V and 1 from J; bases not matched to a gene: 1. Germline V lookup: CDR1 KGHDR, CDR2 SFDVKD. This CDR3 has 15 residues. Newly diagnosed hyperthyroidism, duration under 2 months, in patients aged 18 to 65. PBMCs were derived from about 10 ml fresh peripheral blood. The data are from a study of T cells in Graves' hyperthyroidism and ophthalmopathy. Whole-study results and caveats: Before onset, ophthalmopathy was predicted by the model a median approximately 6.7 months earlier. Blood also showed most of the thyroid clonotypes that were expanded above 0.001.

RNA transcripts were the template for amplifying TCR beta CDR3 regions. TCR CDR3 regions were first amplified by RT-PCR with HTBI primers. In TCRdb, the multiplex PCR reads were re-called with MiXCR into one record per CDR3 protein. The table has hundreds of thousands of distinct CDR3 sequences, less than 30% seen once. This clonotype was sampled from a man in his forties or fifties with Graves' hyperthyroidism that later progressed to Graves' ophthalmopathy. What was sequenced was blood. The chain carries TRBV24-1 and TRBJ2-5; 8 bases line up with TRBD2. The CDR3 is CATSDFLAGQETQYF. The CDR3 nucleotides are TGTGCCACCAGTGATTTCCTAGCGGGCCAAGAGACCCAGTACTTC.